This is a list of T cell receptor beta chains from one sample in a study of somatic mutations in cytotoxic T cells in rheumatoid arthritis. Sequencing was performed with immunoSEQ multiplex PCR; in TCRdb, only in-frame clones are kept and a portion is missing. The table lists 15,000 to 20,000 clones, roughly 82% of them singletons. Material: CD8+ T cells sorted from blood. The receptors derive from an adult with rheumatoid arthritis. CDR3s include the opening cysteine and the closing phenylalanine or tryptophan. The order of the fields is D gene, clone size, J gene, V gene, CDR3 DNA, CDR3 protein. The D gene is left open where the match is weak. Rows give clone size only sometimes, using once, few, many, or a class for an expanded clone.

>.|.|TRBJ2-5|TRBV28
TGTGCCAGCAGTTTAGGCCGTAGAGAGGTGGAGACCCAGTACTTC
CASSLGRREVETQYF
>TRBD1|.|TRBJ2-7|TRBV6-5
TGTGCCAGCAGCTCCTCCGGGACAGGGGGCTACGAGCAGTACTTC
CASSSSGTGGYEQYF
>TRBD2|.|TRBJ2-3|TRBV25-1
TGTGCCAGCAGTGCACGGGACTACCCGAAATCAGATACGCAGTATTTT
CASSARDYPKSDTQYF
>.|medium-sized|TRBJ1-1|TRBV7-3
TGTGCCAGCAGCTACGGGGGCGACACTGAAGCTTTCTTT
CASSYGGDTEAFF
>TRBD1|.|TRBJ1-3|TRBV9
TGTGCCAGCAGCGTGGGCCGGGACAGTGGAAACACCATATATTTT
CASSVGRDSGNTIYF
>.|.|TRBJ2-1|TRBV6-6
TGTGCCAGCAGTTACGTCCAGGGGGGTAATGAGCAGTTCTTC
CASSYVQGGNEQFF
>.|.|TRBJ2-3|TRBV7-9
TGTGCCAGCAGCTTAAGTCCAGATACGCAGTATTTT
CASSLSPDTQYF
>.|.|TRBJ1-4|TRBV27
TGTGCCAGCAGTTTATGGGGCCGAGGGGAAAAACTGTTTTTT
CASSLWGRGEKLFF
>.|.|TRBJ2-1|TRBV11-2
TGTGCCAGCAGCCTCTTGGCATACAATGAGCAGTTCTTC
CASSLLAYNEQFF
>TRBD2|.|TRBJ2-3|TRBV2
TGTGCCAGCAGTGAAGTCCCTAGCGGGACGGACCAAGGCACAGATACGCAGTATTTT
CASSEVPSGTDQGTDTQYF
>TRBD1|.|TRBJ1-1|TRBV27
TGTGCCAGCAGGCAGGGGGCTGAAGCTTTCTTT
CASRQGAEAFF
>TRBD2|.|TRBJ2-7|TRBV7-3
TGTGCCAGCAGCTTAATGAGCGGGGGTGGGTACGAGCAGTACTTC
CASSLMSGGGYEQYF
>.|.|TRBJ1-1|TRBV12-5
TGTGCTAGTGGTTTGCAGGGGCTGAACACTGAAGCTTTCTTT
CASGLQGLNTEAFF
>.|once|TRBJ2-5|TRBV7-9
TGTGCCAGCAGCTTAGCCCGGGACCTTGTAGAGACCCAGTACTTC
CASSLARDLVETQYF
>.|.|TRBJ1-1|TRBV5-1
TGCGCCAGCAGCTTGGAGCCAACCTGGGGGCTTAACACTGAAGCTTTCTTT
CASSLEPTWGLNTEAFF
>.|.|TRBJ2-1|TRBV7-6
TGTGCCAGCAGCTTCCTCGACAATGAGCAGTTCTTC
CASSFLDNEQFF
>TRBD1|.|TRBJ2-7|TRBV27
TGTGCCAGCAGTCCGGGACAGGGGAGGGCCTTAGGGCAGTACTTC
CASSPGQGRALGQYF
>TRBD1|.|TRBJ1-5|TRBV27
TGTGCCAGTCGACAGGGGTTGAACAATCAGCCCCAGCATTTT
CASRQGLNNQPQHF
>TRBD1|.|TRBJ2-1|TRBV7-9
TGTGCCAGCAGCCCTCCGGGACAGGGGGCGCAGACCTACAATGAGCAGTTCTTC
CASSPPGQGAQTYNEQFF
>TRBD1|.|TRBJ1-2|TRBV27
TGTGCCAGTAGGGGACCTGACAGGGCCTATGGCTACACCTTC
CASRGPDRAYGYTF
>.|.|TRBJ1-5|TRBV19
TGTGCCAGTAGTAGGGGGGTGAAGCCCCAGCATTTT
CASSRGVKPQHF
>TRBD1|once|TRBJ1-2|TRBV27
TGTGCCAGCAGTTTTGACAGGGGGAACTATGGCTACACCTTC
CASSFDRGNYGYTF
>.|.|TRBJ1-4|TRBV10-1
TGCGCCAGCAGTGAAAGCGGGACCGAGAATGAAAAACTGTTTTTT
CASSESGTENEKLFF
>.|.|TRBJ1-1|TRBV11-1
TGTGCCAGCAGCTTAAGTGACGGATTTATGAACACTGAAGCTTTCTTT
CASSLSDGFMNTEAFF
>.|.|TRBJ2-7|TRBV21-1
TGTGCCAGCAGCAAAGAGGGTTCCTACGAGCAGTACTTC
CASSKEGSYEQYF
>.|.|TRBJ2-3|TRBV6-6
TGTGCCAGCAGTCATGGGACCCCAGATACGCAGTATTTT
CASSHGTPDTQYF
>.|.|TRBJ2-7|TRBV7-7
TGTGCCAGCAGCTTAGGTGCAGGGCCACCCTACGAGCAGTACTTC
CASSLGAGPPYEQYF
>.|.|TRBJ2-5|TRBV5-4
TGTGCCAGCAGCCCTGAGGAAGAGACCCAGTACTTC
CASSPEEETQYF
>.|.|TRBJ2-7|TRBV7-2
TGTGCCAGCAGCTTAGGTCAGAGTGCCTACGAGCAGTACTTC
CASSLGQSAYEQYF
>TRBD1|.|TRBJ2-7|TRBV19
TGTGCCAGTAGTGCTGGGACAGGGCCATTCTACGAGCAGTACTTC
CASSAGTGPFYEQYF
>.|.|TRBJ2-5|TRBV5-5
TGTGCCAGCAGAAGGGGAGCCGGCAACCAAGAGACCCAGTACTTC
CASRRGAGNQETQYF
>.|.|TRBJ2-2|TRBV9
TGTGCCAGCAGCGTAGTTGGGAGAGGAACCGGGGAGCTGTTTTTT
CASSVVGRGTGELFF
>.|.|TRBJ1-2|TRBV9
TGTGCCAGCAGCGGTGCTGAGTTCGCCTATGGCTACACCTTC
CASSGAEFAYGYTF
>.|.|TRBJ2-7|TRBV19
TGTGCCAGTACCCCTACAGTCCAGGGCTATAACGAGCAGTACTTC
CASTPTVQGYNEQYF
>.|few|TRBJ1-2|TRBV7-9
TGTGCCAGCAGCTTAGATACGCTGATGAACTATGGCTACACCTTC
CASSLDTLMNYGYTF
>.|.|TRBJ1-6|TRBV25-1
TGTGCCAGCAGTGAATTGGACAATTCACCCCTCCACTTT
CASSELDNSPLHF
>.|once|TRBJ2-5|TRBV7-2
TGTGCCAGCAGCTTAATCGCAGGGGCGAGGTGGGAGACCCAGTACTTC
CASSLIAGARWETQYF
>TRBD2|.|TRBJ2-7|TRBV2
TGTGCCAGCAGGGGAACTAGCGCGAGGATTTACGAGCAGTACTTC
CASRGTSARIYEQYF
>.|.|TRBJ1-2|TRBV4-1
TGCGCCAGCAGCCAAGTAGCAGGAAACTATGGCTACACCTTC
CASSQVAGNYGYTF
>.|once|TRBJ2-7|TRBV6-1
TGTGCCAGCAGCTTAGACAGGCTGAGCTCCTACGAGCAGTACTTC
CASSLDRLSSYEQYF
>.|.|TRBJ2-1|TRBV7-2
TGTGCCAGCAGCTGGCACCCGGAGGTCCCCTACAATGAGCAGTTCTTC
CASSWHPEVPYNEQFF
>TRBD1|once|TRBJ1-1|TRBV2
TGTGCTCGACAGGGGCAGCGCACTGAAGCTTTCTTT
CARQGQRTEAFF
>.|once|TRBJ2-1|TRBV4-1
TGCGCCAGCAGCCAAGGGGGGTCCAGCCTCAATGAGCAGTTCTTC
CASSQGGSSLNEQFF
>.|.|TRBJ1-4|TRBV18
TGTGCCAGCTCACCCAGGGAAACTAATGAAAAACTGTTTTTT
CASSPRETNEKLFF
>.|.|TRBJ2-3|TRBV6-4
TGTGCCAGCAACCCCGACGGACTGGGCACAGATACGCAGTATTTT
CASNPDGLGTDTQYF